These 22 T cell receptor beta chains share one sample of origin, sequenced in a study of blood T cell repertoires in COVID-19. Sequencing used immunoSEQ multiplex PCR; TCRdb keeps in-frame clones, though not all of them. The sample includes some 300,000 clones, 75% to 90% of them seen just once. The specimen was peripheral blood. The receptors originated from a woman in her fifties or sixties with COVID-19, enrolled during active disease.

The V gene is TRBV6-5, the J gene TRBJ2-2; 10 bases align to TRBD1. The germline CDR1 and CDR2 sequences are MNHEY and SVGAGI. The CDR3 contains 15 residues. The V and J ends lost 6 bases and 6 bases, in that order; junction bases with no gene match: 7. CDR3 sequence (DNA): TGTGCCAGCAGGGGCCGGGACAGGGGCCCCGGGGAGCTGTTTTTT. It yields the protein CASRGRDRGPGELFF.

This clone was detected once. The genes are TRBV18 and TRBJ2-3, with D perhaps matching TRBD2 (5 bases). The V gene's germline CDR1 is KGHSH and CDR2 LQKENI. The CDR3 runs to 15 residues. The V end lost 5 bases, the J end lost 3 bases, and 15 bases lay between the germline ends. The CDR3 is CASSSSTTNTDTQYF. CDR3 sequence (DNA): TGTGCCAGCTCATCCTCGACTACGAATACAGATACGCAGTATTTT.

J is TRBJ2-7 and V is TRBV6-5, with 7 bases aligning to TRBD2. Germline CDR1 MNHEY, CDR2 SVGAGI. This CDR3 has 13 amino acids. Germline trimming cut 6 bases from V and 4 bases from J; bases unmatched to any gene: 6. The CDR3 DNA reads as TGTGCCAGCAGACAGACCGGGGGGTACGAGCAGTACTTC. This codes for CASRQTGGYEQYF.

The chain uses TRBV25-1 and TRBJ1-5; D perhaps matches TRBD1 (6 bases). Trimming shortened V by 7 bases and J by 3 bases, and 13 bases separated the two germline ends. In germline, CDR1 is MGHDK, CDR2 SYGVNS. The CDR3 is 14 amino acids. The CDR3 DNA is TGTGCCAGCAACAGGGTGGTGGTCAATCAGCCCCAGCATTTT. It yields the protein CASNRVVVNQPQHF.

The J gene is TRBJ2-3, the V gene TRBV9; D is unresolved. Germline lookup yields CDR1 SGDLS and CDR2 YYNGEE. CDR3 length equals 15 residues. V was trimmed by 1 base and J by 0 bases, leaving 9 bases between them. CDR3 coding DNA: TGTGCCAGCAGCGTACCAAGAGGAAGCACAGATACGCAGTATTTT. Translated, it gives CASSVPRGSTDTQYF.

J is TRBJ1-5 and V is TRBV6-2 or TRBV6-3; D is unclear. The CDR3 covers 17 residues. CDR1 and CDR2 from the germline V gene are MNHEY and SVGEGT. Trimming left V 6 bases short and J 0 bases short, with 18 bases between. The CDR3 region has the DNA TGTGCCAGCAGCTCAAACCGAAGACTGGATAGCAATCAGCCCCAGCATTTT. It is translated as CASSSNRRLDSNQPQHF.

The V gene is TRBV6-6, the J gene TRBJ1-2, with D maybe TRBD1 (5 bases). V dropped 7 bases and J dropped 8 bases, with 20 bases sitting between them. CDR3 size: 14 residues. Germline values: CDR1 MNHNY, CDR2 SVGAGI (reference sequence). The CDR3 nucleotides are TGTGCCAGCATCCTCCGGGGGAGCGATCGGGGCTACACCTTC. It encodes CASILRGSDRGYTF.

V and J are TRBV27 and TRBJ2-1; 7 bases are shared with TRBD2. Germline CDR1 and CDR2: MNHEY and SMNVEV (reference sequence). J was trimmed by 12 bases and V by 5 bases; bases with no gene match: 4. The CDR3 is 11 residues long. The CDR3 nucleotides are TGTGCCAGCAGTACATGGGGGGGGCAGTTCTTC. It yields the protein CASSTWGGQFF.

J is TRBJ2-1 and V is TRBV5-4; D unresolved. Germline V gene lookup returns CDR1 SGHNT and CDR2 YYREEE (reference sequence). The CDR3 length is 13 residues. V gave up 4 bases and J gave up 4 bases, with 9 bases separating them. The CDR3, as DNA: TGTGCCAGCAGCCCTACCGGGTACAATGAGCAGTTCTTC. Its translation is CASSPTGYNEQFF.

V gene TRBV7-9 combines with J gene TRBJ2-1; TRBD1 aligns across 8 bases. V was pared by 3 bases and J by 5 bases, with 9 bases of the junction left unmatched. Germline values: CDR1 SEHNR, CDR2 FQNEAQ (reference sequence). This CDR3 has 16 residues. The chain's CDR3 is CASSLAGQVTHNEQFF. CDR3 nucleotide sequence: TGTGCCAGCAGCTTGGCGGGACAGGTGACCCACAATGAGCAGTTCTTC.

The chain couples TRBV9 to TRBJ2-5; 12 bases align to TRBD2. Trimming cost V 4 bases and J 0 bases; bases outside gene matches: 4. Germline V gene data show CDR1 as SGDLS and CDR2 as YYNGEE. This CDR3 contains 16 residues. The CDR3 spells CASSPLAGGYQETQYF. The DNA of the CDR3 is TGTGCCAGCAGCCCCCTAGCGGGAGGGTACCAAGAGACCCAGTACTTC. Based on the CDR3 plus reference TRBV9 and TRBJ2-5, the full variable domain is DSGVTQTPKHLITATGQRVTLRCSPRSGDLSVYWYQQSLDQGLQFLIQYYNGEERAKGNILERFSAQQFPDLHSELNLSSLELGDSALYFCASSPLAGGYQETQYFGPGTRLLVL.

This chain links TRBV5-5 with TRBJ2-7, with TRBD2 matching 13 bases. The length of the CDR3 is 15 residues. Trimming removed 3 bases from V and 6 bases from J; junction bases left unmatched: 6. The germline gives CDR1 SGHKS, CDR2 YYEKEE (reference sequence). The CDR3 nucleotides read TGTGCCAGCAGCTGGAAACTAGCGGGAGGGCCCGAGCAGTACTTC. Protein product: CASSWKLAGGPEQYF.

This clone was observed a handful of times. V usage is TRBV18 and J usage is TRBJ1-2, with TRBD1 matching over 7 bases. The CDR3 runs 14 residues. The V and J ends lost 4 bases and 3 bases, in that order; junction bases with no gene match: 5. Germline V gene sequence: CDR1 KGHSH, CDR2 LQKENI. CDR3 DNA sequence: TGTGCCAGCTCACGAGGACAGGACCACTATGGCTACACCTTC. Protein: CASSRGQDHYGYTF.

This chain uses TRBV7-9 with TRBJ2-1; tentatively, D is TRBD2 (6 bases). The ends were cut back, 1 base at V and 3 bases at J, with 10 bases in the middle. There are 15 residues in the CDR3. Germline V gives CDR1 SEHNR, CDR2 FQNEAQ (reference sequence). CDR3 sequence (DNA): TGTGCCAGCAGCTTAGAGGGCGGGGTCTACAATGAGCAGTTCTTC. Amino acids: CASSLEGGVYNEQFF.

The rearrangement joins TRBV18 to TRBJ1-1, with D perhaps TRBD1 (6 bases). This CDR3 has 16 amino acids. Germline-derived CDR1 and CDR2 are KGHSH and LQKENI. Trimming took 3 bases from V and 4 from J, leaving 18 bases between them. The CDR3 DNA is TGTGCCAGCTCACCCTCTGCAGGGGTTGAGATCACTGAAGCTTTCTTT. Protein product: CASSPSAGVEITEAFF.

This chain connects TRBV6-5 to TRBJ1-3; possible D gene TRBD1, 5 bases. This CDR3 comprises 15 residues. CDR1 is MNHEY, CDR2 SVGAGI, per germline. V was clipped by 8 bases and J by 2 bases, with 16 bases between them. CDR3 DNA: TGTGCCAGCCTTCGATCGGGGGGGGCTGGAAACACCATATATTTT. Encoded protein: CASLRSGGAGNTIYF.

The chain recombines TRBV27 with TRBJ2-7; 7 positions match TRBD1. Trimming took 10 bases from V and 6 from J; bases not matched to a gene: 9. This CDR3 has 12 amino acids. Germline-derived CDR1 and CDR2 are MNHEY and SMNVEV (reference sequence). As DNA, the CDR3 is TGTGCCACCACCGCGACAGGGTCCGAGCAGTACTTC. Its protein is CATTATGSEQYF.

The chain recombines TRBV4-1 with TRBJ2-7, with 8 positions matching TRBD1. The CDR3 contains 18 residues. The germline V gene has CDR1 MGHRA and CDR2 YSYEKL. Trimming took 4 bases from V and 2 from J; bases not matched to a gene: 16. The CDR3 nucleotides are TGCGCCAGCAGCCGCGGACAGGGATCGGTATCATTGACCTACGAGCAGTACTTC. Translating gives CASSRGQGSVSLTYEQYF.

The chain joins TRBV19 to TRBJ2-2; TRBD2 matches 7 bases. The CDR3 has 15 amino acids. With V trimmed by 7 bases and J by 6 bases, 11 bases remained unmatched. Germline V lookup: CDR1 LNHDA, CDR2 SQIVND (reference sequence). CDR3 region: CASNHLGAGAGELFF. The CDR3, as DNA: TGTGCCAGTAATCACTTAGGGGCGGGGGCCGGGGAGCTGTTTTTT.

This clone appeared a single time. This chain connects TRBV18 to TRBJ1-1; D might be TRBD1 (5 bases). This CDR3 region has 12 residues. Trimming took off 5 bases at V and 8 bases at J, with 12 bases between the two ends. Germline V gives CDR1 KGHSH, CDR2 LQKENI. The CDR3 loop reads CASSALRTEAFF. DNA of the CDR3: TGTGCCAGCTCAGCCTTAAGGACAGAAGCTTTCTTT.

CDR3 amino acids: CASSPIGFEKLFF. The CDR3 DNA follows: TGTGCCAGCTCACCTATCGGGTTTGAAAAACTGTTTTTT. The chain has TRBV18 and TRBJ1-4, with D unclear. Germline lookup yields CDR1 KGHSH and CDR2 LQKENI. This CDR3 spans 13 amino acids. V was shortened by 3 bases and J by 7 bases, with 9 bases between the two germline ends.

The V call is TRBV29-1, the J call TRBJ2-7; D not certain. Germline-derived CDR1 and CDR2 are SQVTM and ANQGSEA. V dropped 5 bases and J dropped 3 bases, with 8 bases sitting between them. The CDR3 is 11 amino acids. This CDR3 is CSVLYSYEQYF. The CDR3 bases are TGCAGCGTTCTGTACAGCTACGAGCAGTACTTC.